This T cell receptor (beta chain) was identified during a study of STAT5B mutations in CD4+ large granular lymphocyte leukemia. Study outcomes and limitations: Approximately 25% of private leukemic clonotypes occurred rarely in other patients' non-leukemic repertoires.

This clone appeared a few times. Antigen unknown. The assay was immunoSEQ multiplex PCR, and TCRdb's table has in-frame clones only and misses some. The sample has under 40,000 clones, about 78% seen once. This receptor was obtained from a human donor in good health. Material for sequencing was CD4+ T cells from blood buffy coats.

The CDR3 reads CASSFVQNNSPLHF. Written as DNA, the CDR3 is TGTGCCAGCAGCTTCGTTCAGAATAATTCACCCCTCCACTTT. The genes are TRBV7-2 and TRBJ1-6; D is unclear. The germline V gene encodes CDR1 SGHTA and CDR2 FQGNSA. The CDR3 covers 14 residues. Trimming left V 3 bases short and J 5 bases short, with 8 bases between.